The rows below give T cell receptor beta chains drawn from one sample of a study of T-cell memory formation after mild COVID-19. One entry per CDR3 protein results from TCRdb running MiXCR on the 5' RACE reads. The table records roughly 150,000 distinct CDR3 sequences, 25% of them present only once. Sequenced material: PBMCs or a T cell subset sorted from them (not recorded which). These receptors originate from an adult woman who had mild COVID-19 (a few samples of this study predate the infection). Cell type and time point are not known. The CDR3 runs from the conserved cysteine through the conserved F or W. A D gene is named only where the DNA matches it firmly. Some rows mark clone size as missing; the rest say once, few, many or name a class of expanded clone.

d_gene	v_gene	j_gene	abundance	CDR3aa	CDR3nt
.	TRBV24-1	TRBJ2-2	.	CATQGPRRTGELFF	TGTGCCACCCAGGGTCCGAGGAGGACCGGGGAGCTGTTTTTT
TRBD1	TRBV30	TRBJ1-1	once	CAWSPDRGRTEAFF	TGTGCCTGGAGTCCGGACAGGGGAAGGACTGAAGCTTTCTTT
.	TRBV27	TRBJ1-5	.	CASSSGIGQPQHF	TGTGCCAGCAGTTCCGGCATCGGTCAGCCCCAGCATTTT
.	TRBV4-1	TRBJ1-2	few	CASSRSLLFGEGNGYTF	TGCGCCAGCAGCCGGAGCCTACTCTTTGGGGAGGGCAATGGCTACACCTTC
.	TRBV23-1	TRBJ1-5	few	CASSQSNTPRPQHF	TGCGCCAGCAGTCAATCTAACACCCCGCGGCCCCAGCATTTT
TRBD1	TRBV12-3/TRBV12-4	TRBJ2-5	.	CASSLEGAGGMETQYF	TGTGCCAGCAGTTTAGAGGGGGCAGGGGGAATGGAGACCCAGTACTTC
.	TRBV7-9	TRBJ1-2	.	CASSSQGPGYGYTF	TGTGCCAGCAGCTCTCAGGGTCCCGGATATGGCTACACCTTC
TRBD1	TRBV7-9	TRBJ2-5	few	CASSFRDRDQETQYF	TGTGCCAGCAGCTTCCGGGACAGGGACCAAGAGACCCAGTACTTC
.	TRBV20-1	TRBJ1-2	few	CSASPVALGYGYTF	TGCAGTGCGTCCCCGGTGGCTTTAGGCTATGGCTACACCTTC
TRBD2	TRBV4-2	TRBJ2-3	.	CASSQQHASGGRTDTQYF	TGTGCCAGCAGCCAGCAGCACGCATCGGGGGGTCGCACAGATACGCAGTATTTT
TRBD1	TRBV29-1	TRBJ1-1	.	CSVDRGGAFF	TGCAGCGTAGACAGGGGCGGCGCTTTCTTT
.	TRBV7-9	TRBJ2-7	few	CASSLTEAYEQYF	TGTGCCAGCAGCTTAACAGAGGCCTACGAGCAGTACTTC
TRBD2	TRBV12-3/TRBV12-4	TRBJ2-3	few	CASRTLAGENPDTQYF	TGTGCCAGCAGGACCCTAGCGGGAGAGAATCCAGATACGCAGTATTTT
TRBD1	TRBV27	TRBJ1-2	.	CASGTGRGYTF	TGTGCCAGCGGGACAGGGAGAGGCTACACCTTC
.	TRBV7-8	TRBJ2-1	few	CASSLVSAQFF	TGTGCCAGCAGCTTAGTTAGTGCGCAGTTCTTC
.	TRBV7-8	TRBJ2-5	.	CASSLKRQTEYF	TGTGCCAGCAGCCTGAAAAGGCAAACGGAGTACTTC
.	TRBV7-8	TRBJ2-7	.	CASSLVPRENEQYF	TGTGCCAGCAGCTTAGTTCCCCGGGAAAACGAGCAGTACTTC
.	TRBV5-4	TRBJ1-2	.	CASSLEPLPYYGYTF	TGTGCCAGCAGCTTGGAACCCCTACCCTACTATGGCTACACCTTC
TRBD2	TRBV4-1	TRBJ2-3	few	CASSQDGLDLTDTQYF	TGCGCCAGCAGCCAAGACGGACTAGATCTCACAGATACGCAGTATTTT
.	TRBV10-3	TRBJ1-4	.	CAISEDTAWGEKLFF	TGTGCCATCAGTGAGGATACAGCCTGGGGTGAAAAACTGTTTTTT
TRBD2	TRBV19	TRBJ2-3	.	CASGRLQEDTQYF	TGTGCCAGCGGGAGGCTCCAGGAAGATACGCAGTATTTT
TRBD1	TRBV12-3/TRBV12-4	TRBJ1-1	few	CASSLPGGPEAFF	TGTGCCAGCAGTCTGCCAGGGGGCCCTGAAGCTTTCTTT
.	TRBV10-3	TRBJ2-5	few	CAISEVGQETQYF	TGTGCCATCAGTGAGGTGGGGCAAGAGACCCAGTACTTC
TRBD1	TRBV4-1	TRBJ1-2	few	CASSQPPGQGSNYGYTF	TGCGCCAGCAGCCAACCTCCGGGACAGGGTTCTAACTATGGCTACACCTTC
TRBD2	TRBV12-3/TRBV12-4	TRBJ2-2	few	CASSLAGGPNGELFF	TGTGCCAGCAGTCTAGCGGGAGGCCCAAACGGGGAGCTGTTTTTT
.	TRBV10-3	TRBJ2-1	.	CAIKSTGTGDNEQFF	TGTGCCATCAAATCCACCGGGACCGGGGATAATGAGCAGTTCTTC
TRBD2	TRBV7-6	TRBJ2-1	.	CASSLPAASGSNEQFF	TGTGCCAGCAGCTTACCCGCGGCTAGCGGGAGTAATGAGCAGTTCTTC
.	TRBV19	TRBJ2-3	many	CASCPSLADTQYF	TGTGCCAGTTGTCCTAGCTTAGCAGATACGCAGTATTTT
TRBD1	TRBV9	TRBJ2-7	few	CASSVTGGYEQYF	TGTGCCAGCAGCGTCACAGGGGGCTACGAGCAGTACTTC
TRBD1	TRBV29-1	TRBJ1-2	few	CSVTLAGQQLINYGYTF	TGCAGCGTTACACTGGCGGGACAGCAACTAATCAACTATGGCTACACCTTC
TRBD1	TRBV6-2/TRBV6-3	TRBJ1-1	.	CASNYQGQGRPGAFF	TGTGCCAGCAACTACCAGGGACAGGGACGGCCGGGAGCTTTCTTT
TRBD1	TRBV6-1	TRBJ2-5	few	CASRDIYRGNLMETQYF	TGTGCCAGCAGGGATATTTACAGGGGAAATCTTATGGAGACCCAGTACTTC
.	TRBV7-9	TRBJ2-1	.	CASRDLASSSYNEQFF	TGTGCCAGCAGGGATCTAGCGTCGAGCTCCTACAATGAGCAGTTCTTC
TRBD1	TRBV12-3/TRBV12-4	TRBJ2-3	.	CASSSSGQGSTDTQYF	TGTGCCAGCAGCTCCAGTGGACAGGGTAGCACAGATACGCAGTATTTT
.	TRBV24-1	TRBJ2-1	.	CATSGAGREQFF	TGTGCCACCAGTGGGGCAGGGAGGGAGCAGTTCTTC
TRBD2	TRBV24-1	TRBJ2-1	few	CATSELTSGQDNEQFF	TGTGCCACCAGTGAGTTGACTAGCGGGCAAGACAATGAGCAGTTCTTC
.	TRBV7-9	TRBJ2-7	.	CASSYIGQGGEQYF	TGTGCCAGCAGCTATATTGGGCAGGGAGGAGAGCAGTACTTC
TRBD1	TRBV7-9	TRBJ1-1	.	CASMGTGMNTEAFF	TGTGCCAGCATGGGGACAGGCATGAACACTGAAGCTTTCTTT
.	TRBV7-6	TRBJ2-7	many	CASSLGSYEQYF	TGTGCCAGCAGCTTAGGCTCCTACGAGCAGTACTTC
.	TRBV12-3/TRBV12-4	TRBJ2-2	.	CASSLREVNTGELFF	TGTGCCAGCAGTTTAAGGGAGGTGAACACCGGGGAGCTGTTTTTT